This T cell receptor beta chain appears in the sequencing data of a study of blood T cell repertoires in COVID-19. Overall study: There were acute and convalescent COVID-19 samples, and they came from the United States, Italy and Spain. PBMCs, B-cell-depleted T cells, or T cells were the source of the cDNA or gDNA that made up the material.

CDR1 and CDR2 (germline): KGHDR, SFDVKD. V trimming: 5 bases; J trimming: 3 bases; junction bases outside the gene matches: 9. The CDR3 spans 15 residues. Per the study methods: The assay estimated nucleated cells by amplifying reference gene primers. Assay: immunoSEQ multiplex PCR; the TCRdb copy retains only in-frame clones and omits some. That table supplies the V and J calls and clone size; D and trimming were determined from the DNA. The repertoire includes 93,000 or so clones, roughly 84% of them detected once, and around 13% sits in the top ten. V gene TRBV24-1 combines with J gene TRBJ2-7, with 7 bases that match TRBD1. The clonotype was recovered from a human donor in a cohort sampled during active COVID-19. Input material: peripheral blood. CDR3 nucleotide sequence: TGTGCCACCAGTGGAAGGACAGGCCCCGTCTACGAGCAGTACTTC. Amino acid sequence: CATSGRTGPVYEQYF.